This T cell receptor (beta chain) was captured by sequencing in a study of CD8 T cells in Susac syndrome. The authors sequenced TCR beta from blood CD8+ and CD4+ T cells. Healthy donors constituted the control group, matched for age and sex. The authors negatively isolated CD8+ and CD4+ T cells and FACS-enriched TEMRA cells. Random hexamers were used to reverse transcribe roughly 0.45 to 1 ug of RNA. Amplification of TCR beta CDR3 spanned 54 Vbeta and 13 Jbeta via immunoSEQ multiplex PCR. A single record per CDR3 protein comes from TCRdb applying MiXCR to the immunoSEQ multiplex PCR reads. The profile shows over 95,000 distinct CDR3 sequences, less than 95% of them singletons. The source is a human donor in good health. The sample was CD8+ T cells from PBMCs.

CDR3 nucleotide sequence: TGTGCCAGCAGCTCGACAGGGGGAGGCTCACCCCTCCACTTT. It specifies CASSSTGGGSPLHF. The rearrangement joins TRBV7-2 to TRBJ1-6, with TRBD1 matching over 9 bases. V dropped 4 bases and J dropped 10; count of bases not matched to a gene: 5. The germline V gene has CDR1 SGHTA and CDR2 FQGNSA. CDR3 length: 14 amino acids.